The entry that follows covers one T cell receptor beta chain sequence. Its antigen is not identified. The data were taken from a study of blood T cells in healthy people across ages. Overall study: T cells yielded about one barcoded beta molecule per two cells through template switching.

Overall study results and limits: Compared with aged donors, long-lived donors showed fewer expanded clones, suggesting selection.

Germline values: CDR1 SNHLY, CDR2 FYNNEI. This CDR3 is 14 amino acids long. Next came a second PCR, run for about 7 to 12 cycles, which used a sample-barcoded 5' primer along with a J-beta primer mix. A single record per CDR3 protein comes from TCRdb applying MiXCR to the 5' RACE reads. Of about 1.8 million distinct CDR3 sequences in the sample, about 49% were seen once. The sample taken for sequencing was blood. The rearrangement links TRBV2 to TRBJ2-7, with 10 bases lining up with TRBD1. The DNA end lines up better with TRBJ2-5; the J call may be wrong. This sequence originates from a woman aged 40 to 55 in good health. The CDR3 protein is CASRRDRGLETQYF. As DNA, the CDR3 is TGTGCCAGCAGGAGAGACAGGGGGCTGGAGACCCAGTACTTC.